Shown below are 26 T cell receptor beta chains from a single sample sequenced in a study of OX40 agonist ivuxolimab in advanced cancers. Measured with immunoSEQ multiplex PCR; TCRdb has only the in-frame clones, and not every one. Here the sample spans some 33,000 clones, roughly four fifths being singletons. Here the sequenced sample was CD4+ or CD8+ T cells sorted from blood, taken in a trial of the OX40 agonist ivuxolimab. The source of these receptors is an adult with an advanced solid tumor such as melanoma, head and neck, liver or kidney cancer.

This chain uses TRBV11-2 with TRBJ1-5; D call uncertain. Between the trimmed V and J ends, which lost 1 base and 7 bases, there was a span of 8 bases. CDR1 and CDR2 (germline): SGHAT, FQNNGV. The CDR3 consists of 13 residues. The CDR3 sequence: CASSLGRRQPQHF. DNA for the CDR3: TGTGCCAGCAGCTTAGGGCGGCGGCAGCCCCAGCATTTT.

This clone was detected a few times. This sequence joins TRBV7-3 and TRBJ2-7; a weak D match, TRBD2 (7 bases). CDR1 and CDR2 (germline): SGHTA, FQGTGA. The V and J ends lost 7 bases and 0 bases respectively, with 19 bases between them. The CDR3 runs 16 residues. The CDR3 sequence is CASISGRGLSSYEQYF. For the CDR3, the DNA is TGTGCCAGCATCTCGGGGCGGGGGCTAAGCTCCTACGAGCAGTACTTC.

The chain combines TRBV5-4 with TRBJ1-5; possible D gene TRBD1, 5 bases. The V gene lost 4 bases and the J gene lost 9 bases, with 20 bases spanning the gap. Germline assignment: CDR1 SGHNT and CDR2 YYREEE (reference sequence). This CDR3 region has 15 residues. The CDR3 nucleotides read TGTGCCAGCAGCCAAGAAGCACGGGGGGTCACGCCCCAGCATTTT. It codes for CASSQEARGVTPQHF.

The DNA for the CDR3 is TGTGCCAGCAGCGGTTCGAGACTAGCGGGGGGGGTCTACAATGAGCAGTTCTTC. Translated: CASSGSRLAGGVYNEQFF. The chain joins TRBV6-4 to TRBJ2-1, with 14 bases lining up with TRBD2. The germline CDR1 and CDR2 sequences are MRHNA and SNTAGT. The junction had 10 bases not matched to a gene; V was cut back by 6 bases and J by 3 bases. This CDR3 comprises 18 residues.

The V and J genes are TRBV30 and TRBJ1-3; D gene unclear. The CDR3 totals 14 residues. Trimming removed 3 bases from V and 0 bases from J, with 9 bases in between. Germline loops: CDR1 GTSNPN, CDR2 SVGIG (reference sequence). CDR3 DNA sequence: TGTGCCTGGAGGCGGGGTCGCTCTGGAAACACCATATATTTT. As protein: CAWRRGRSGNTIYF. The entire variable domain, with the rest obtained from reference TRBV30 and TRBJ1-3, is as follows: SQTIHQWPATLVQPVGSPLSLECTVEGTSNPNLYWYRQAAGRGLQLLFYSVGIGQISSEVPQNLSASRPQDRQFILSSKKLLLSDSGFYLCAWRRGRSGNTIYFGEGSWLTVV.

The rearrangement links TRBV5-1 to TRBJ1-1, with 11 bases aligning to TRBD1. The CDR3 has 16 amino acids. CDR1 and CDR2 from the germline V gene are SGHRS and YFSETQ. V shed 2 bases and J 1 base; nucleotides not matched to a gene: 4. CDR3: CASSFRTGGWNTEAFF. The CDR3 coding sequence is TGCGCCAGCAGCTTCCGGACAGGGGGCTGGAACACTGAAGCTTTCTTT.

CDR3 nucleotides: TGTGCCAGCAGCCCCCAGGTCGTCACAGGGGGTGGCTACACCTTC. Translating it yields CASSPQVVTGGGYTF. The chain recombines TRBV7-6 with TRBJ1-2; TRBD1 matches at 8 bases. Trimming took 5 bases from V and 7 from J; bases not matched to a gene: 12. The V gene's germline CDR1 is SGHVS and CDR2 FNYEAQ. This CDR3 has 15 amino acids.

V and J are TRBV4-1 and TRBJ2-5; D gene uncertain. CDR1 is MGHRA, CDR2 YSYEKL, per germline. The CDR3 totals 13 residues. V was shortened by 0 bases and J by 4 bases, with 6 bases between the two germline ends. In nucleotides, the CDR3 is TGCGCCAGCAGCCAAGATGCTAGAGAGACCCAGTACTTC. It is translated as CASSQDARETQYF.

The chain joins TRBV23-1 to TRBJ1-2, with a possible D match to TRBD1 (5 bases). TRBV23-1 is recorded as an ORF, its role being uncertain. Trimming stripped 0 bases from V and 7 bases from J, with 18 bases between. The CDR3 is 16 amino acids. The CDR3 spells CASSQSLGGVLSGYTF. The CDR3 DNA follows: TGCGCCAGCAGTCAATCTTTGGGGGGTGTATTGAGTGGCTACACCTTC.

The CDR3 coding sequence is TGTGCCAGCAGGCAAGGACTAGCGGGGCCCTGGGAGACCCAGTACTTC. It is translated as CASRQGLAGPWETQYF. This chain links TRBV2 with TRBJ2-5; TRBD2 matches 12 bases. V lost 6 bases to trimming and J lost 5 bases; unmatched junction nucleotides: 10. The germline CDR1 and CDR2 sequences are SNHLY and FYNNEI. The length of the CDR3 is 16 residues.

The rearrangement joins TRBV25-1 to TRBJ1-1; D is unresolved. CDR1 and CDR2 (germline): MGHDK, SYGVNS. Trimming shortened V by 4 bases and J by 0 bases, and 6 bases separated the two germline ends. The CDR3 has 13 residues. CDR3 sequence: CASSAVMNTEAFF. CDR3 nucleotides: TGTGCCAGCAGTGCGGTTATGAACACTGAAGCTTTCTTT. Complete variable domain (other parts from reference TRBV25-1 and TRBJ1-1): EADIYQTPRYLVIGTGKKITLECSQTMGHDKMYWYQQDPGMELHLIHYSYGVNSTEKGDLSSESTVSRIRTEHFPLTLESARPSHTSQYLCASSAVMNTEAFFGQGTRLTVV.

The rearrangement uses TRBV7-2 and TRBJ2-7; unclear D gene. The germline V gene has CDR1 SGHTA and CDR2 FQGNSA. CDR3 size: 13 residues. V gave up 1 base and J gave up 1 base, with 5 bases separating them. CDR3 sequence: CASSLERSYEQYV. In DNA, the CDR3 is TGTGCCAGCAGCTTAGAGCGTTCCTACGAGCAGTACGTC.

This clone was counted a few times. At one end, the junction sequence differs from germline, possibly due to a read error. The V gene is TRBV6-6, the J gene TRBJ1-5; D is perhaps TRBD1 (5 bases). The germline gives CDR1 MNHNY, CDR2 SVGAGI (reference sequence). The CDR3 is made up of 11 amino acids. The CDR3 is CASSYGSDTDF. The CDR3 DNA reads as TGTGCCAGCAGTTACGGTTCGGACACGGATTTT.

The rearrangement uses TRBV25-1 and TRBJ1-4; D call uncertain. The V gene's germline CDR1 is MGHDK and CDR2 SYGVNS. Trimming took 3 bases from V and 7 from J, leaving 12 bases between them. The length of the CDR3 is 14 residues. CDR3 residues: CASSEEGSFEKLFF. The CDR3 DNA reads TGTGCCAGCAGTGAGGAAGGTTCGTTTGAAAAACTGTTTTTT.

The CDR3 DNA sequence: TGTGCCAGCATCCGGTACGAGGGCAATCAGCCCCAGCATTTT. This sequence encodes CASIRYEGNQPQHF. This chain uses TRBV6-1 with TRBJ1-5; D is ambiguous. Germline V gene lookup returns CDR1 MNHNS and CDR2 SASEGT. Between the trimmed V and J ends, which lost 7 bases and 2 bases, there was a span of 12 bases. The CDR3 runs to 14 residues.

The chain combines TRBV25-1 with TRBJ2-1; the match to TRBD1 covers 11 bases. With V trimmed by 7 bases and J by 7 bases, 9 bases remained unmatched. Germline-derived CDR1 and CDR2 are MGHDK and SYGVNS. The CDR3 has 15 residues. CDR3 region: CASNPDRGPGNEQFF. The CDR3 DNA follows: TGTGCCAGCAATCCGGACAGGGGGCCTGGTAATGAGCAGTTCTTC. Supplemented by reference TRBV25-1 and TRBJ2-1, the full variable domain reads EADIYQTPRYLVIGTGKKITLECSQTMGHDKMYWYQQDPGMELHLIHYSYGVNSTEKGDLSSESTVSRIRTEHFPLTLESARPSHTSQYLCASNPDRGPGNEQFFGPGTRLTVL.

A note on this clone: At one of its ends the junction is not consistent with the germline gene, which may arise from a read error. The chain joins TRBV28 to TRBJ1-1, with 8 nucleotides matching TRBD1. CDR3 size: 20 residues. Germline V gene data show CDR1 as MDHEN and CDR2 as SYDVKM. CDR3 region: CARSSHYLTGVIDMNTEAFF. CDR3 DNA: TGTGCCCGCAGTTCACACTATTTGACAGGGGTAATTGACATGAACACTGAAGCTTTCTTT.

The V call is TRBV5-1, the J call TRBJ1-6; no firm D call. Trimming shortened V by 5 bases and J by 0 bases, and 9 bases separated the two germline ends. CDR3 length: 15 residues. Germline V lookup: CDR1 SGHRS, CDR2 YFSETQ. CDR3 residues: CASRGGSSYNSPLHF. The CDR3 DNA reads as TGCGCCAGCAGGGGAGGGAGCTCCTATAATTCACCCCTCCACTTT.

The chain carries TRBV5-1 and TRBJ2-7; 14 bases are shared with TRBD2. V lost 1 base and J lost 7; bases outside the gene matches: 19. The CDR3 has 20 amino acids. CDR1 is SGHRS and CDR2 is YFSETQ in the germline V gene. CDR3: CASSLLPGIGTSGGFGEQYF. CDR3 DNA sequence: TGCGCCAGCAGCTTGTTGCCAGGCATAGGGACTAGCGGGGGTTTCGGGGAGCAGTACTTC. The full variable domain, in which reference TRBV5-1 and TRBJ2-7 provide the parts outside the CDR3, is KAGVTQTPRYLIKTRGQQVTLSCSPISGHRSVSWYQQTPGQGLQFLFEYFSETQRNKGNFPGRFSGRQFSNSRSEMNVSTLELGDSALYLCASSLLPGIGTSGGFGEQYFGPGTRLTVT.

There are many counts of this clone. The genes are TRBV30 and TRBJ2-3; TRBD1 aligns across 9 bases. This CDR3 has 12 residues. Germline CDR1 is GTSNPN and CDR2 is SVGIG (reference sequence). J gave up 10 bases and V 2 bases, and 4 bases lay outside the gene matches. CDR3 loop: CAWSSGDRAQYF. The DNA for the CDR3 is TGTGCCTGGAGTTCTGGGGACAGGGCGCAGTATTTT.

The gene calls are TRBV5-1 and TRBJ1-1; D is undetermined. Germline V gene sequence: CDR1 SGHRS, CDR2 YFSETQ. CDR3 size: 13 residues. V gave up 0 bases and J gave up 5 bases, with 8 bases separating them. CDR3 loop: CASSLAIGTEAFF. The CDR3 DNA reads TGCGCCAGCAGCTTGGCCATCGGTACTGAAGCTTTCTTT.

This sequence joins TRBV5-1 and TRBJ1-2; maybe TRBD1 (6 bases). CDR3 length: 13 amino acids. Germline-derived CDR1 and CDR2 are SGHRS and YFSETQ. V lost 0 bases, J lost 7 bases, and 10 bases lay in between. The CDR3 here is CASSLEGGRGYTF. The CDR3 DNA follows: TGCGCCAGCAGCTTGGAAGGGGGTCGTGGCTACACCTTC.

The chain links TRBV6-1 to TRBJ1-6, with 8 bases fitting TRBD1. The CDR3 has 13 amino acids. The V gene end was trimmed by 7 bases and the J gene end by 8 bases; junction bases not matched to a gene: 4. Germline loops: CDR1 MNHNS, CDR2 SASEGT. As DNA, the CDR3 is TGTGCCAGCATTGACAGGGGTGATTCACCCCTCCACTTT. Protein sequence: CASIDRGDSPLHF.

The chain links TRBV7-8 to TRBJ2-7, with 7 nucleotides matching TRBD2. This CDR3 is 14 amino acids long. The junction had 6 bases not matched to a gene; V was cut back by 3 bases and J by 4 bases. The V gene's germline CDR1 is SGHVS and CDR2 FQNEAQ. CDR3 in amino acids: CASSFRSGGYEQYF. CDR3 DNA: TGTGCCAGCAGCTTCCGTTCGGGGGGTTACGAGCAGTACTTC.

The rearrangement joins TRBV19 to TRBJ1-1; 8 bases align to TRBD1. The CDR3 is made up of 14 amino acids. Germline CDR1 LNHDA, CDR2 SQIVND (reference sequence). The junction had 9 bases not matched to a gene; V was cut back by 7 bases and J by 5 bases. In DNA, the CDR3 is TGTGCCAGTATCGGATGGAACAGGGGGACTGAAGCTTTCTTT. Encoded protein: CASIGWNRGTEAFF.

The V and J genes are TRBV5-1 and TRBJ1-1; 8 bases align to TRBD1. Germline V CDR1 and CDR2: SGHRS, YFSETQ. V lost 4 bases and J lost 3; bases outside the gene matches: 11. The CDR3 spans 16 residues. The DNA of the CDR3 is TGCGCCAGCAGCCTAGGGGGCAGGGGGCTGTACACTGAAGCTTTCTTT. It translates to CASSLGGRGLYTEAFF.